The present T cell receptor beta chain was sequenced within a study of T cell changes during pregnancy in multiple sclerosis. Clones were sequenced by immunoSEQ multiplex PCR, and TCRdb holds only the in-frame ones, with some missing. The repertoire consists of more than 65,000 clones, with about 95% occurring once and the leading ten covering 0.85% to 1.2%. CDR1 is GTSNPN, CDR2 SVGIG, per germline (reference sequence). There are 14 residues in the CDR3. V was trimmed by 0 bases and J by 3 bases, leaving 9 bases between them. The sequence was collected from a female donor with multiple sclerosis, enrolled in a pregnancy study. The V gene is TRBV30, the J gene TRBJ1-3; a weak D match, TRBD1 (5 bases). The source material was peripheral blood, sampled in the second trimester of pregnancy. The CDR3 region is CAWSVGGYGNTIYF. The CDR3 DNA is TGTGCCTGGAGTGTCGGGGGATATGGAAACACCATATATTTT.